This TCR beta chain is from a study of breast tumors, draining lymph nodes, adjacent tissues. General observations from the study: That most tumor T cells come from lymph nodes remained unproven.

About this clonotype: Its target is unknown.

One entry per CDR3 protein, called by TCRdb with MiXCR from the multiplex PCR reads. The sample lists about 200,000 distinct CDR3 sequences; 30% to 40% were seen once. Germline CDR1 reads DFQATT; CDR2 reads SNEGSKA (reference sequence). The V end lost 6 bases, the J end lost 8 bases, and 13 bases lay between the germline ends. CDR3 length equals 11 residues. Axillary draining lymph nodes of breast cancer patients supplied the node samples. V is TRBV20-1 and J is TRBJ1-2; D is unresolved. This sequence was found in a female donor with breast cancer. Some clones in this sample may be carry-over from other donors' samples. What was sequenced was axillary lymph node tissue. For the CDR3, the DNA is TGCAGTGCGGCCGACTTTGGGGGCTACACCTTC. The encoded protein is CSAADFGGYTF.